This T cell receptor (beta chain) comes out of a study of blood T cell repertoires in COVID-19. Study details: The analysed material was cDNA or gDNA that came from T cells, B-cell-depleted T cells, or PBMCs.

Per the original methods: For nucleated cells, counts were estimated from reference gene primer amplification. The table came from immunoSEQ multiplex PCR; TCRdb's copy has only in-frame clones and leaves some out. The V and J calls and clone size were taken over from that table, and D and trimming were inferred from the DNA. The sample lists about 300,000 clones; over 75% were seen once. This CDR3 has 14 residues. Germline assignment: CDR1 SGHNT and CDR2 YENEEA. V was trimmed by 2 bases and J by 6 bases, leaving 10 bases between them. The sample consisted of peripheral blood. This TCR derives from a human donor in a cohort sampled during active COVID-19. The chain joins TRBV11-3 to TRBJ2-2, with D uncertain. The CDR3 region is CASSLRQSAGELFF. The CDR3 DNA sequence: TGTGCCAGCAGCTTACGTCAGTCTGCCGGGGAGCTGTTTTTT.